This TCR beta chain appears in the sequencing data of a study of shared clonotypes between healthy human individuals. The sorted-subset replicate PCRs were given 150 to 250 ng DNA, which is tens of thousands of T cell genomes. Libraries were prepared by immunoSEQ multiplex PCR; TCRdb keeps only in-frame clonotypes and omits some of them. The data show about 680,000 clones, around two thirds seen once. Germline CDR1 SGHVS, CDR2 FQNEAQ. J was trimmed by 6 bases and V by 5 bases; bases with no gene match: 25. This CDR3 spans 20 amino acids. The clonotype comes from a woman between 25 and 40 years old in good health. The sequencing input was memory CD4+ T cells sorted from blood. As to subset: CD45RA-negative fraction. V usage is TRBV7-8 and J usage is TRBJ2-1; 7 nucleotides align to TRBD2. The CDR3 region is CASSRTRPIVAGRMSNEQFF. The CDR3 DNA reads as TGTGCCAGCAGCCGCACACGACCGATAGTAGCCGGGAGGATGAGCAATGAGCAGTTCTTC.